This entry lists 24 T cell receptor beta chains sequenced from one sample in a study of cytomegalovirus exposure and HLA in healthy donors. The PCR made use of 60 Vbeta and 13 Jbeta primers. Sequencing used immunoSEQ multiplex PCR; TCRdb keeps in-frame clones, though not all of them. The profile shows some 70,000 clones, roughly 65% of them singletons. The specimen was PBMCs. The receptors here all came from a male donor in good health and CMV-seropositive.

This clone came up a few times. V usage is TRBV7-2 and J usage is TRBJ1-1, with unresolved D. With 1 base removed from V and 1 base from J, the gap between germline ends came to 7 bases. Germline CDR1 SGHTA, CDR2 FQGNSA. The CDR3 consists of 14 residues. This CDR3 reads CASSLGLQNTEAFF. CDR3 DNA: TGTGCCAGCAGCTTAGGGCTTCAGAACACTGAAGCTTTCTTT.

This clone was observed once. The genes are TRBV7-2 and TRBJ2-3; unclear D gene. Per the germline V gene, CDR1 is SGHTA and CDR2 is FQGNSA. Deletions cut 0 bases from V and 6 bases from J, with 7 bases between. This CDR3 is 13 amino acids long. The chain's CDR3 is CASSLATGDTQYF. Here the CDR3 DNA reads TGTGCCAGCAGCTTAGCGACTGGGGATACGCAGTATTTT.

There are a few counts of this clone. The chain recombines TRBV11-2 with TRBJ2-5; 9 bases map to TRBD2. This CDR3 spans 15 amino acids. Trimming took 5 bases from V and 2 from J; bases not matched to a gene: 6. Per the germline V gene, CDR1 is SGHAT and CDR2 is FQNNGV. The CDR3 loop reads CASSLLAGIQETQYF. The CDR3 DNA is TGTGCCAGCAGCCTCCTAGCGGGGATTCAAGAGACCCAGTACTTC.

This clone was seen just once. This chain links TRBV5-1 with TRBJ2-3; 8 bases match TRBD2. The CDR3 is 14 residues long. V was pared by 4 bases and J by 2 bases, with 3 bases of the junction left unmatched. Germline V lookup: CDR1 SGHRS, CDR2 YFSETQ. CDR3 nucleotide sequence: TGCGCCAGCAGCAGCGGGAGAAACACAGATACGCAGTATTTT. It is translated as CASSSGRNTDTQYF.

The J gene is TRBJ1-2, the V gene TRBV7-9; no definite D call. CDR1 and CDR2 from the germline V gene are SEHNR and FQNEAQ (reference sequence). CDR3 length: 13 amino acids. V shed 1 base and J shed 8 bases, with 11 bases lying between them. CDR3 DNA: TGTGCCAGCAGCTTAGACCGATCGGAGGGCTACACCTTC. The encoded protein is CASSLDRSEGYTF.

The chain uses TRBV30 and TRBJ1-6; 8 bases line up with TRBD1. CDR3 length: 17 amino acids. Trimming took 0 bases from V and 9 from J; bases not matched to a gene: 13. Germline V gene lookup returns CDR1 GTSNPN and CDR2 SVGIG (reference sequence). The DNA of the CDR3 is TGTGCCTGGAGTGTACTCAGACCCGGGACAGGCCGTTCACCCCTCCACTTT. Translation: CAWSVLRPGTGRSPLHF.

In its sample, this clone was seen a few times. This chain joins TRBV7-9 and TRBJ2-1; TRBD1 is a possible D gene (5 bases). Trimming removed 6 bases at V and 2 bases at J, with 11 bases between. The CDR3 has 14 residues. Germline CDR1 and CDR2: SEHNR and FQNEAQ (reference sequence). Written as DNA, the CDR3 is TGTGCCAGCAGTCCAGGGAACACCTACAATGAGCAGTTCTTC. Translating gives CASSPGNTYNEQFF.

This chain uses TRBV18 with TRBJ2-6, with 11 bases aligning to TRBD1. This CDR3 is 18 amino acids long. The V segment lost 8 bases and the J segment 0 bases; nucleotides outside the gene matches: 9. The germline gives CDR1 KGHSH, CDR2 LQKENI. CDR3 in amino acids: CASHTGTGGISGANVLTF. In nucleotides, the CDR3 is TGTGCCAGCCATACCGGGACAGGGGGGATCTCTGGGGCCAACGTCCTGACTTTC.

The rearrangement links TRBV7-9 to TRBJ2-2; TRBD1 matches 8 bases. The CDR3 sequence is 14 residues long. From germline, CDR1 is SEHNR and CDR2 FQNEAQ (reference sequence). V shed 5 bases, J shed 3 bases, and the junction held 2 bases outside the gene matches. The CDR3 nucleotides read TGTGCCAGCAGCGGACAGGGATACACCGGGGAGCTGTTTTTT. This codes for CASSGQGYTGELFF.

The chain combines TRBV4-3 with TRBJ1-3, with D possibly matching TRBD1 (6 bases). V was trimmed by 3 bases and J by 0 bases, leaving 15 bases between them. The germline V gene encodes CDR1 LGHNA and CDR2 YSLEER. There are 17 residues in the CDR3. CDR3 region: CASSQRRGLSSGNTIYF. As DNA, the CDR3 is TGCGCCAGCAGCCAGCGCAGGGGCCTTAGCTCTGGAAACACCATATATTTT.

This clone was detected a few times. The rearrangement joins TRBV27 to TRBJ1-4; 7 bases are a match to TRBD1. J lost 7 bases, V lost 3 bases, and 8 bases had no gene match. CDR1 and CDR2 (germline): MNHEY, SMNVEV (reference sequence). This CDR3 spans 15 amino acids. The CDR3 nucleotides read TGTGCCAGCAGTTTCTACAGGGGTATCGGTGAAAAACTGTTTTTT. Translated, it gives CASSFYRGIGEKLFF.

The gene calls are TRBV6-1 and TRBJ1-2; the D is unclear. The V end was cut by 2 bases, the J end by 3 bases, with 10 bases between. The germline gives CDR1 MNHNS, CDR2 SASEGT. The CDR3 runs 14 residues. The CDR3 DNA sequence: TGTGCCAGCAGTGAAAATGGGGAGTACTATGGCTACACCTTC. Translating it yields CASSENGEYYGYTF.

CDR3 sequence reads: CASAPTGAPYEQYF. As DNA, the CDR3 is TGTGCTAGTGCTCCGACAGGGGCGCCGTACGAGCAGTACTTC. The genes are TRBV12-5 and TRBJ2-7; TRBD1 aligns across 8 bases. CDR1 and CDR2 from the germline V gene are LGHNT and FRNRAP. Trimming at V came to 7 bases and at J to 4 bases, leaving 9 bases not matched to a gene. The CDR3 covers 14 residues.

The DNA of the CDR3 is TGTGCCAGCAGTTTCGGGACTAGCGGGGGCTCCGAGCAGTACTTC. Residues: CASSFGTSGGSEQYF. The V gene is TRBV6-6, the J gene TRBJ2-7, with 14 nucleotides matching TRBD2. V shed 4 bases and J 6 bases; nucleotides not matched to a gene: 5. This CDR3 has 15 residues. Germline loops: CDR1 MNHNY, CDR2 SVGAGI (reference sequence).

J is TRBJ1-2 and V is TRBV7-2, with 11 bases lining up with TRBD1. The ends lost 5 bases at V and 4 bases at J; junction bases unmatched: 6. The germline CDR1 and CDR2 sequences are SGHTA and FQGNSA. This CDR3 region has 15 residues. DNA of the CDR3: TGTGCCAGCAGCCCAGACGGGACAGGGGGCTATGGCTACACCTTC. It translates to CASSPDGTGGYGYTF.

The rearrangement joins TRBV30 to TRBJ2-7; possible D gene TRBD1, 6 bases. CDR3 length: 12 amino acids. CDR1 and CDR2 (germline): GTSNPN, SVGIG (reference sequence). V was shortened by 6 bases and J by 6 bases, with 15 bases between the two germline ends. CDR3 sequence (DNA): TGTGCCTGTTCGGACACAGGGCTCGAGCAGTACTTC. This sequence encodes CACSDTGLEQYF. Full variable domain (outside the CDR3, taken from reference TRBV30 and TRBJ2-7): SQTIHQWPATLVQPVGSPLSLECTVEGTSNPNLYWYRQAAGRGLQLLFYSVGIGQISSEVPQNLSASRPQDRQFILSSKKLLLSDSGFYLCACSDTGLEQYFGPGTRLTVT.

This chain connects TRBV5-1 to TRBJ2-7; TRBD2 might be the D (6 bases). Germline V CDR1 and CDR2: SGHRS, YFSETQ. The V end lost 5 bases, the J end lost 6 bases, and 12 bases lay between the germline ends. The CDR3 extends over 12 amino acids. CDR3 DNA sequence: TGCGCCAGCAGATTAGCGGACTCCGAGCAGTACTTC. Translating it yields CASRLADSEQYF.

This chain joins TRBV11-2 and TRBJ2-3; possibly TRBD2 for D (5 bases). Trimming cost V 2 bases and J 0 bases, with 12 bases left between them. Germline CDR1 SGHAT, CDR2 FQNNGV. CDR3 size: 16 residues. The CDR3 sequence is CASSLIAGGSTDTQYF. The CDR3 nucleotides are TGTGCCAGCAGCTTAATCGCCGGAGGTAGCACAGATACGCAGTATTTT.

J is TRBJ1-5 and V is TRBV6-1, with 7 bases aligning to TRBD1. The CDR3 is 14 amino acids. With 8 bases clipped from V and 4 bases from J, the junction kept 8 bases outside the gene matches. CDR1 and CDR2 (germline): MNHNS, SASEGT. The CDR3 loop is CASYPTGSNQPQHF. CDR3 sequence (DNA): TGTGCCAGCTACCCGACAGGGTCAAATCAGCCCCAGCATTTT.

There are a few counts of this clone. This chain connects TRBV4-2 to TRBJ1-2; 8 positions agree with TRBD1. Germline V gene sequence: CDR1 LGHNA, CDR2 YNFKEQ. This CDR3 comprises 14 residues. J was trimmed by 8 bases and V by 2 bases; bases with no gene match: 7. The CDR3 loop reads CASSQRLTGEGYTF. The CDR3 DNA reads as TGTGCCAGCAGCCAACGATTGACAGGGGAAGGCTACACCTTC.

The chain uses TRBV27 and TRBJ2-1, with 8 bases identical to TRBD1. Germline CDR1 MNHEY, CDR2 SMNVEV (reference sequence). This CDR3 contains 16 residues. The trim removed 3 bases at V and 4 bases at J, leaving 8 bases unmatched. The CDR3 loop reads CASSFMSGGFYNEQFF. The CDR3 DNA reads TGTGCCAGCAGTTTCATGTCAGGGGGCTTTTACAATGAGCAGTTCTTC.

The gene calls are TRBV19 and TRBJ1-5; perhaps TRBD1 as D (5 bases). There are 14 residues in the CDR3. V dropped 5 bases and J dropped 4 bases, with 12 bases sitting between them. Germline V gene data show CDR1 as LNHDA and CDR2 as SQIVND (reference sequence). DNA for the CDR3: TGTGCCAGTAGTGTGAAGACAGTTAATCAGCCCCAGCATTTT. It specifies CASSVKTVNQPQHF.

This chain connects TRBV2 to TRBJ2-4, with TRBD1 matching over 9 bases. Germline CDR1 and CDR2: SNHLY and FYNNEI. The junction had 10 bases not matched to a gene; V was cut back by 10 bases and J by 0 bases. The CDR3 runs 16 residues. CDR3 sequence: CAIMTLDRGAKNIQYF. CDR3 DNA sequence: TGTGCCATCATGACGTTGGACAGGGGAGCCAAAAACATTCAGTACTTC.

The chain uses TRBV4-3 and TRBJ2-7; tentative D call: TRBD1 (5 bases). The CDR3 has 16 residues. The ends were cut back, 4 bases at V and 0 bases at J, with 16 bases in the middle. Germline lookup yields CDR1 LGHNA and CDR2 YSLEER. The DNA for the CDR3 is TGCGCCAGCAGCCCCACTTCTGGGGCCAGCTCCTACGAGCAGTACTTC. Protein sequence: CASSPTSGASSYEQYF.